These 14 T cell receptor beta chains were sequenced from one sample in a study of cytomegalovirus exposure and HLA in healthy donors. PCR used 60 Vbeta primers and 13 Jbeta primers. Some clones are missing from TCRdb's copy, which holds only in-frame ones; the method was immunoSEQ multiplex PCR. The table records around 210,000 clones, roughly 84% of them present only once. Sequenced: PBMCs. The receptors come from a girl aged 2 to 10 in good health and CMV-seronegative.

The chain employs TRBV12-5 and TRBJ1-1, with 8 bases matching TRBD1. Germline CDR1 LGHNT, CDR2 FRNRAP. The CDR3 runs 17 residues. V lost 6 bases, J lost 0 bases, and 12 bases stayed unmatched. CDR3 in amino acids: CASGGGQANFMNTEAFF. The CDR3 nucleotides are TGTGCTAGTGGGGGGGGACAGGCCAACTTTATGAACACTGAAGCTTTCTTT.

This clone was found once. This chain joins TRBV2 and TRBJ2-3; TRBD2 matches 8 bases. This CDR3 is built from 15 residues. With 6 bases clipped from V and 2 bases from J, the junction kept 7 bases outside the gene matches. Germline-derived CDR1 and CDR2 are SNHLY and FYNNEI. DNA of the CDR3: TGTGCCAGCAGGACAAGCGGGAGTACCACAGATACGCAGTATTTT. It encodes CASRTSGSTTDTQYF.

J is TRBJ2-1 and V is TRBV9, with a weak D call TRBD2 (6 bases). V was pared by 5 bases and J by 0 bases, with 15 bases between. In germline, CDR1 is SGDLS, CDR2 YYNGEE. The CDR3 contains 16 residues. The CDR3 DNA follows: TGTGCCAGCAGTGGAAGCGGGTCTAGCTCCTACAATGAGCAGTTCTTC. Protein: CASSGSGSSSYNEQFF.

The V gene is TRBV10-3, the J gene TRBJ2-1; TRBD2 matches 8 bases. Losses at the gene ends were 6 bases for V and 8 bases for J; bases not matched to a gene: 6. The germline gives CDR1 ENHRY, CDR2 SYGVKD. The CDR3 covers 13 residues. The chain's CDR3 is CAIRPAGVYEQFF. CDR3 nucleotide sequence: TGTGCCATCAGACCAGCGGGAGTCTATGAGCAGTTCTTC.

The rearrangement joins TRBV5-1 to TRBJ2-3; possibly TRBD1 for D (6 bases). Germline lookup yields CDR1 SGHRS and CDR2 YFSETQ. Trimming pared 4 bases from V and 4 bases from J, leaving 13 bases between. This CDR3 region has 14 residues. CDR3 protein: CASSHTGFPDTQYF. Written as DNA, the CDR3 is TGCGCCAGCAGCCATACAGGGTTTCCAGATACGCAGTATTTT. Variable domain in full (rest from reference TRBV5-1 and TRBJ2-3): KAGVTQTPRYLIKTRGQQVTLSCSPISGHRSVSWYQQTPGQGLQFLFEYFSETQRNKGNFPGRFSGRQFSNSRSEMNVSTLELGDSALYLCASSHTGFPDTQYFGPGTRLTVL.

The CDR3 here is CASSFGGRTLQTNNEQFF. In DNA form, the CDR3 reads TGTGCCAGCAGCTTTGGCGGGAGGACCCTACAAACAAACAATGAGCAGTTCTTC. The chain couples TRBV7-9 to TRBJ2-1; TRBD2 aligns across 8 bases. The CDR3 extends over 18 amino acids. Germline V lookup: CDR1 SEHNR, CDR2 FQNEAQ (reference sequence). V shed 3 bases, J shed 5 bases, and the junction held 15 bases outside the gene matches.

The V gene is TRBV6-4, the J gene TRBJ1-2; D is possibly TRBD1 (6 bases). V lost 0 bases to trimming and J lost 3 bases, with 14 bases between them. In germline, CDR1 is MRHNA, CDR2 SNTAGT. The CDR3 contains 16 residues. The DNA for the CDR3 is TGTGCCAGCAGTGACTCCCGGGACACGCGGGACTATGGCTACACCTTC. Translation gives CASSDSRDTRDYGYTF.

The chain uses TRBV14 and TRBJ1-2; D call uncertain. Trimming removed 0 bases at V and 4 bases at J, with 12 bases between. Germline-derived CDR1 and CDR2 are SGHDN and FVKESK. The CDR3 has 15 amino acids. The CDR3 loop reads CASSQDPAAIYGYTF. In DNA form, the CDR3 reads TGTGCCAGCAGCCAAGATCCCGCGGCCATCTATGGCTACACCTTC.

J is TRBJ2-1 and V is TRBV6-5; the match to TRBD1 covers 8 bases. Germline V gene sequence: CDR1 MNHEY, CDR2 SVGAGI. The CDR3 spans 13 residues. The ends lost 6 bases at V and 8 bases at J; junction bases unmatched: 6. CDR3 region: CASSRGQGHEQFF. The CDR3 nucleotides read TGTGCCAGCAGCCGTGGACAGGGCCATGAGCAGTTCTTC.

The gene calls are TRBV13 and TRBJ1-4, with D perhaps TRBD1 (5 bases). Trimming cost V 0 bases and J 8 bases, with 7 bases left between them. CDR1 is PRHDT and CDR2 is FYEKMQ in the germline V gene (reference sequence). CDR3 length: 13 residues. The CDR3 DNA is TGTGCCAGCAGCTTAGGAGACAGCGAAAAACTGTTTTTT. This codes for CASSLGDSEKLFF.

The V call is TRBV30, the J call TRBJ2-1; D possibly corresponds to TRBD2 (5 bases). The CDR3 covers 11 residues. In germline, CDR1 is GTSNPN, CDR2 SVGIG (reference sequence). Trimming left V 8 bases short and J 9 bases short, with 14 bases between. The CDR3 nucleotides read TGTGCCGCTCAGACGGGGTTTGAGCAGTTCTTC. It specifies CAAQTGFEQFF.

The rearrangement uses TRBV6-1 and TRBJ2-1; the D is unclear. The CDR3 has 12 amino acids. V was pared by 7 bases and J by 7 bases, with 11 bases between. Germline-derived CDR1 and CDR2 are MNHNS and SASEGT. The CDR3 nucleotides are TGTGCCAGCACGAGAGGTCCAAATGAGCAGTTCTTC. It specifies CASTRGPNEQFF.

This clone was observed a few times. This rearrangement joins TRBV30 to TRBJ1-5; D unresolved. The germline V gene has CDR1 GTSNPN and CDR2 SVGIG (reference sequence). Trimming shortened V by 1 base and J by 3 bases, and 7 bases separated the two germline ends. The CDR3 has 13 amino acids. CDR3 sequence reads: CAWSDGFNQPQHF. The CDR3 nucleotides are TGTGCCTGGAGTGACGGGTTCAATCAGCCCCAGCATTTT.

The rearrangement joins TRBV5-4 to TRBJ2-1, with D maybe TRBD2 (5 bases). The CDR3 extends over 13 amino acids. Germline CDR1 reads SGHNT; CDR2 reads YYREEE (reference sequence). Trimming left V 3 bases short and J 7 bases short, with 11 bases between. The CDR3 is CASSSGLDNEQFF. The CDR3 DNA follows: TGTGCCAGCAGCTCCGGACTCGATAATGAGCAGTTCTTC.